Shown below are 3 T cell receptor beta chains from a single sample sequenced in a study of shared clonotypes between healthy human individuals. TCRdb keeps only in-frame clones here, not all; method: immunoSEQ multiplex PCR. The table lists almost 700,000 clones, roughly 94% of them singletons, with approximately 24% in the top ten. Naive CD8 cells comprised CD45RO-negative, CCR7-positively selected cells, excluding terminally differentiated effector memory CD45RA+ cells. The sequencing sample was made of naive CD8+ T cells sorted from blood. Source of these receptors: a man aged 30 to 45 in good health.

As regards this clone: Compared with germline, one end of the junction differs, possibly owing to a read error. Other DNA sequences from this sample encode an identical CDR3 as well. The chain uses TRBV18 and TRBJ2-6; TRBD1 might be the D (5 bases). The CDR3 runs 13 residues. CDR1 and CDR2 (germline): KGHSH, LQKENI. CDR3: CASPEPGANVLTF. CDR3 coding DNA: TGTGCCAGCCCCGAACCTGGGGCCAATGTCCTGACTTTC. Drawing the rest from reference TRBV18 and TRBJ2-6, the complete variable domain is NAGVMQNPRHLVRRRGQEARLRCSPMKGHSHVYWYRQLPEEGLKFMVYLQKENIIDESGMPKERFSAEFPKEGPSILRIQQVVRGDSAAYFCASPEPGANVLTFGAGSRLTVL.

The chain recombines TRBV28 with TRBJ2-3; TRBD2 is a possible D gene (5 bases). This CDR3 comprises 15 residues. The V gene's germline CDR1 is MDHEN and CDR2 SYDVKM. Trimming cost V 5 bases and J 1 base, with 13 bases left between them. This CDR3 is CASSPWTEGTDTQYF. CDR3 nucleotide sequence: TGTGCCAGCAGTCCCTGGACGGAGGGCACAGATACGCAGTATTTT.

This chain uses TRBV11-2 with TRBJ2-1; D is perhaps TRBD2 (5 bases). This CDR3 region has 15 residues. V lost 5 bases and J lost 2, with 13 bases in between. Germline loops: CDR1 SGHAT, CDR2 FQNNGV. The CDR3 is CASSKIRGAYNEQFF. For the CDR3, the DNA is TGTGCCAGCAGCAAAATCCGGGGAGCCTACAATGAGCAGTTCTTC.